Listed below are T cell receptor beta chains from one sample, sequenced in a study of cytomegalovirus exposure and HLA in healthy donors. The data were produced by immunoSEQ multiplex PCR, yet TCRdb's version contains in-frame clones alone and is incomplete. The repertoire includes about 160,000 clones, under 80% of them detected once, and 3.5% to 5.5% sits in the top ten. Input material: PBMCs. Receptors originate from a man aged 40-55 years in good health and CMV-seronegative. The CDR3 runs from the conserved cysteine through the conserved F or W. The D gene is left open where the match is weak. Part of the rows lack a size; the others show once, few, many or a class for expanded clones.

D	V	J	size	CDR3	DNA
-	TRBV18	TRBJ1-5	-	CASSTTGSRSGSNQPQHF	TGTGCCAGCTCAACCACAGGGAGTCGGTCGGGGAGCAATCAGCCCCAGCATTTT
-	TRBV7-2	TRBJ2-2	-	CASSLAQDSTDTGELFF	TGTGCCAGCAGCTTAGCCCAAGACTCAACGGACACCGGGGAGCTGTTTTTT
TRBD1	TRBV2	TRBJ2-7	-	CASKDRVVSYEQYF	TGTGCCAGCAAAGACAGGGTGGTTTCCTACGAGCAGTACTTC
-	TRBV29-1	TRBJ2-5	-	CSVDLTLSTGNGETQYF	TGCAGCGTTGATCTGACGCTTTCCACAGGGAACGGAGAGACCCAGTACTTC
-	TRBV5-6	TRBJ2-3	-	CASSQGLDTQYF	TGTGCCAGCAGCCAGGGGCTGGATACGCAGTATTTT
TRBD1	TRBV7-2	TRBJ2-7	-	CASSRRTGEGAYEQYF	TGTGCCAGCAGCAGACGGACAGGGGAAGGTGCCTACGAGCAGTACTTC
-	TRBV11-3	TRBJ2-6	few	CASSSGQTYSGANVLTF	TGTGCCAGCAGCTCAGGACAGACCTACTCTGGGGCCAACGTCCTGACTTTC
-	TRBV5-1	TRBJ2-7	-	CASSLESKGPYEQYF	TGCGCCAGCAGCTTGGAAAGTAAGGGGCCCTACGAGCAGTACTTC
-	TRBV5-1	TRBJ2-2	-	CASSSDRGTGELFF	TGCGCCAGCAGCTCGGACCGGGGCACCGGGGAGCTGTTTTTT
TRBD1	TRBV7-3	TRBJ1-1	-	CASSLTSGQSEAFF	TGTGCCAGCAGCTTAACGTCGGGACAGTCTGAAGCTTTCTTT
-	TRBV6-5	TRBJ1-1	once	CASSPTGLDTEAFF	TGTGCCAGCAGCCCTACAGGGCTGGACACTGAAGCTTTCTTT
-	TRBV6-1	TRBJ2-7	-	CASLRGRYEQYF	TGTGCCAGCCTTCGGGGTCGATACGAGCAGTACTTC
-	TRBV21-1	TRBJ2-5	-	CASRTSGGEETQYF	TGTGCCAGCAGGACTAGCGGGGGGGAAGAGACCCAGTACTTC
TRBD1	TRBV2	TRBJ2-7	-	CASSLKGQDYEQYF	TGTGCCAGCAGCTTGAAGGGACAGGACTACGAGCAGTACTTC
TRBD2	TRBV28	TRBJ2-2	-	CASTPRGLAGGLFGGELFF	TGTGCCAGCACCCCTCGGGGACTAGCGGGGGGACTTTTTGGTGGGGAGCTGTTTTTT
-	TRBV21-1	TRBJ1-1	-	CASSSDRGEAEAFF	TGTGCCAGCAGCAGCGACAGGGGAGAGGCTGAAGCTTTCTTC
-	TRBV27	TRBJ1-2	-	CASSTGGAFEYGYTF	TGTGCCAGCAGCACCGGGGGGGCCTTTGAGTATGGCTACACCTTC
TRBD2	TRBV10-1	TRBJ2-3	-	CASSATSGVITDTQYF	TGCGCCAGCAGTGCGACTAGCGGGGTTATCACAGATACGCAGTATTTT
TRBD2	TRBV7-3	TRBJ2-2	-	CASSARAGSTGELFF	TGTGCCAGCAGCGCCCGAGCGGGGTCCACCGGGGAGCTGTTTTTT
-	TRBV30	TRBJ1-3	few	CAWSVGMTSSGNTIYF	TGTGCCTGGAGTGTTGGGATGACTAGCTCTGGAAACACCATATATTTT
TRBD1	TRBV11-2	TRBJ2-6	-	CASSPQGAFSGANVLTF	TGTGCCAGCAGCCCACAGGGGGCGTTCTCTGGGGCCAACGTCCTGACTTTC
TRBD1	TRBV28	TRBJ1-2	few	CASSLTGGYGYTF	TGTGCCAGCAGTTTGACAGGGGGCTATGGCTACACCTTC
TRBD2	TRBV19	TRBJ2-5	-	CASSGPSGGPKQETQYF	TGTGCCAGTAGTGGGCCTAGCGGGGGGCCTAAACAAGAGACCCAGTACTTC
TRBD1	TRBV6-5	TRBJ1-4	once	CASSYSGQSNEKLFF	TGTGCCAGCAGTTACTCGGGACAGTCCAATGAAAAACTGTTTTTT
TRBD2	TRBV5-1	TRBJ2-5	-	CASSRTGTSGGETQYF	TGCGCCAGCAGTCGAACAGGGACTAGCGGGGGAGAGACCCAGTACTTC
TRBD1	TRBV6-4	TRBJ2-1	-	CASSREGAGEQFF	TGTGCCAGCAGTCGAGAGGGGGCTGGGGAGCAGTTCTTC
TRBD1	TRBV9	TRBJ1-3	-	CASSVAGQGSWSGNTIYF	TGTGCCAGCAGCGTAGCCGGACAGGGGAGTTGGTCCGGAAACACCATATATTTT
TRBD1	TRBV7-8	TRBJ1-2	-	CASTARGTALANYGYTF	TGTGCCAGCACCGCTAGAGGGACAGCCCTAGCTAACTATGGCTACACCTTC
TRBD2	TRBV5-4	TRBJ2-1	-	CASSLDRGDYNEQFF	TGTGCCAGCAGCTTGGACCGGGGGGACTACAATGAGCAGTTCTTC
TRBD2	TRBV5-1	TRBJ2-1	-	CASSLGSGEYNEQFF	TGCGCCAGCAGCTTGGGTAGCGGGGAATACAATGAGCAGTTCTTC
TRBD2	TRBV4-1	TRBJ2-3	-	CASSSTSGGLGDTQYF	TGCGCCAGCAGCTCGACTAGCGGGGGTTTGGGAGATACGCAGTATTTT
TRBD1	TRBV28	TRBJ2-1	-	CASSGTGSYNEQFF	TGTGCCAGCAGCGGGACAGGCTCCTACAATGAGCAGTTCTTC
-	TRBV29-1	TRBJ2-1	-	CSGDFGSYNEQFF	TGCAGCGGTGACTTCGGCTCCTACAATGAGCAGTTCTTC
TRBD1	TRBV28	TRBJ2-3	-	CASSWDRVGTDTQYF	TGTGCCAGCAGCTGGGACAGGGTAGGGACAGATACGCAGTATTTT
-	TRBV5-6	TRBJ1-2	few	CASSLIRDYTF	TGTGCCAGCAGCTTGATCCGGGACTACACCTTC
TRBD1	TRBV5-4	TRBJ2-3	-	CASSPLRGGGGDNTQYF	TGTGCCAGCAGCCCATTAAGAGGGGGCGGTGGGGATAATACGCAGTATTTT
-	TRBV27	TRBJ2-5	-	CASSSREGETQYF	TGTGCCAGCAGTTCCCGTGAGGGTGAGACCCAGTACTTC
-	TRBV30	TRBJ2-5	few	CAWSTRQKETQYF	TGTGCCTGGAGCACCCGCCAGAAAGAGACCCAGTACTTC
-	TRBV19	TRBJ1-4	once	CASSIFGTTNEKLFF	TGTGCCAGTAGTATTTTCGGGACAACTAATGAAAAACTGTTTTTT
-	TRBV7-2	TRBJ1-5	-	CASSSGQSGHQPQHF	TGTGCCAGCAGCTCTGGACAGTCAGGTCATCAGCCCCAGCATTTT
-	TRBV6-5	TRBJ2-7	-	CASRYQNGLGEQYF	TGTGCCAGCAGGTACCAGAATGGACTCGGCGAGCAGTACTTC
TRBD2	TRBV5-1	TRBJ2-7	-	CASSPILAGGSSYEQYF	TGCGCCAGTAGTCCTATTTTGGCGGGGGGCTCTTCCTACGAGCAGTACTTC
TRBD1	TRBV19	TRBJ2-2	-	CASSQDRVRELFF	TGTGCCAGTAGTCAAGACAGGGTTCGGGAGCTGTTTTTT
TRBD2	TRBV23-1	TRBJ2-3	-	CAIYGGVSTDTQYF	TGCGCCATATACGGGGGGGTGAGCACAGATACGCAGTATTTT
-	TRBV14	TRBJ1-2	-	CASSRALGGWDYGYTF	TGTGCCAGCAGCCGGGCCCTCGGGGGTTGGGACTATGGCTACACCTTC
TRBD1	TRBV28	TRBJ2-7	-	CASSATGGSYEQYF	TGTGCCAGCAGTGCAACAGGGGGCTCCTACGAGCAGTACTTC
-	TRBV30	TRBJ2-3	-	CAWSGLNTDTQYF	TGTGCCTGGAGCGGACTTAACACAGATACGCAGTATTTT
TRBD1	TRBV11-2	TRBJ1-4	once	CASFGPGQGIREKLFF	TGTGCCAGCTTCGGCCCGGGACAGGGAATTCGTGAAAAACTGTTTTTT
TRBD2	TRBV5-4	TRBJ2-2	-	CASSLDERGPNTGELFF	TGTGCCAGCAGCTTAGATGAGCGGGGCCCCAACACCGGGGAGCTGTTTTTT
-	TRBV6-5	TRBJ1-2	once	CASRRGYGYTF	TGTGCCAGCAGAAGGGGTTATGGCTACACCTTC
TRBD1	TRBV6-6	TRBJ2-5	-	CASSYLGTEQETQYF	TGTGCCAGCAGTTATTTGGGGACAGAACAAGAGACCCAGTACTTC
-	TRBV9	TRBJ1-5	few	CASSVDAEQPQHF	TGTGCCAGCAGCGTAGATGCGGAACAGCCCCAGCATTTT
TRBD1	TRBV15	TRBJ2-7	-	CATSVGTGGQDEQYF	TGTGCCACCAGCGTCGGGACAGGGGGCCAGGACGAGCAGTACTTC